This T cell receptor (beta chain) emerged from a study of cytomegalovirus exposure and HLA in healthy donors. Study details: A later analysis reported the 95 to 150 validation repertoires used the same platform as the approximately 700 first-cohort repertoires. Study-wide points: CMV antigen specificity of a few CMV-associated chains was confirmed in vitro. Subsequent analysis of the 95 to 150 validation repertoires found a tendency for first-cohort TCR clusters to co-occur.

CDR3 length: 15 residues. Germline assignment: CDR1 LNHNV and CDR2 YYDKDF (reference sequence). V was cut by 0 bases and J by 2 bases, with 9 bases left in between. The assay was immunoSEQ multiplex PCR, and TCRdb's table has in-frame clones only and misses some. The data contain about 60,000 clones, roughly 93% of them singletons. In regard to this clone: Antigen unknown.

The source of this sequence is a woman in her late teens or twenties in good health and CMV-seronegative. The chain links TRBV15 to TRBJ2-3; D gene uncertain. Sequencing was performed on PBMCs. As DNA, the CDR3 is TGTGCCACCAGCAGAGAAATATCTTCCACAGATACGCAGTATTTT. Its translation is CATSREISSTDTQYF. The full variable domain, rest sourced from reference TRBV15 and TRBJ2-3, is DAMVIQNPRYQVTQFGKPVTLSCSQTLNHNVMYWYQQKSSQAPKLLFHYYDKDFNNEADTPDNFQSRRPNTSFCFLDIRSPGLGDTAMYLCATSREISSTDTQYFGPGTRLTVL.